Listed below are T cell receptor beta chains from one sample, sequenced in a study of blood T cell repertoires in COVID-19. The repertoire was sequenced with immunoSEQ multiplex PCR; TCRdb's copy has only in-frame clones and lacks some. The sample records some 400,000 clones, roughly 92% being singletons. The sample taken for sequencing was PBMCs or T cells enriched from blood (not recorded which). The receptors come from a woman aged 40 to 50 who had been exposed to COVID-19. Both conserved end residues are part of each CDR3.

TRBV5-1 15 CASSLAPGLGNEQFF
TRBV5-4 14 CASSPLAGEDTQYF
TRBV19 13 CASSRQGGYGYTF
TRBV13 14 CASSLGRGNQPQHF
TRBV5-1 15 CASTIGQSSGNTIYF
TRBV28 15 CASSRDRGVTMAYTF
TRBV19 17 CASSMARGGGRGTEAFF
TRBV5-4 13 CASSLGQFTEAFF
TRBV30 15 CAWRLSVLSGNTIYF
TRBV6-1 16 CASSEKAGATNEKLFF
TRBV7-2 20 CASSLAPLTGVGSGANVLTF
TRBV24-1 17 CATSDPGQDLITDTQYF
TRBV7-2 17 CASSLELAGGRVETQYF
TRBV19 18 CASSIPYLDRGNTGELFF
TRBV15 15 CATSRARQGGEKLFF
TRBV2 13 CASTPTGGYGYTF
TRBV27 14 CASSLGTPPREAFF
TRBV29-1 16 CSVVVHRTGDTGELFF
TRBV2 12 CATSGTAYEQYF
TRBV2 16 CASSDLAEIRNQPQHF
TRBV30 13 CAWSPRDRSGYTF
TRBV7-9 13 CAARASGYNEQFF